These 17 T cell receptor beta chains were sequenced from one sample in a study of Tregs in tolerant kidney transplant recipients. Clones were read by immunoSEQ multiplex PCR, and TCRdb kept only the in-frame ones, dropping some. The table shows some 50,000 clones, with about 92% occurring only once. Mixed chimerism was transient after nonmyeloablative marrow transplants from related graft donors. The material was CD8+ T cells from blood (PBMCs), obtained 12 months after the transplant. Receptor source: a human patient who received a combined kidney and bone marrow transplant. Some T cells could come from the graft donor.

This sequence joins TRBV7-8 and TRBJ1-6; weak D call: TRBD1 (6 bases). The CDR3 spans 21 residues. V gave up 2 bases and J gave up 0 bases, with 23 bases separating them. Germline V gives CDR1 SGHVS, CDR2 FQNEAQ. The DNA of the CDR3 is TGTGCCAGCAGCTTACCACAGGGATGGTCAATTAATTACTCCTATAATTCACCCCTCCACTTT. Amino acid sequence: CASSLPQGWSINYSYNSPLHF.

The rearrangement links TRBV30 to TRBJ1-2; D remains ambiguous. The germline gives CDR1 GTSNPN, CDR2 SVGIG (reference sequence). The ends were cut back, 2 bases at V and 8 bases at J, with 12 bases in the middle. The CDR3 totals 12 residues. CDR3 sequence reads: CAWSSGEGGYTF. The CDR3, as DNA: TGTGCCTGGAGTTCAGGAGAGGGAGGCTACACCTTC.

This chain joins TRBV4-1 and TRBJ2-7; D is possibly TRBD2 (5 bases). The CDR3 sequence is 14 residues long. Trimming removed 1 base from V and 7 bases from J, with 14 bases in between. Germline V gene lookup returns CDR1 MGHRA and CDR2 YSYEKL. The CDR3 protein is CASSQGSGMAEQYF. CDR3 nucleotides: TGCGCCAGCAGCCAAGGGAGCGGTATGGCAGAGCAGTACTTC.

The chain combines TRBV5-6 with TRBJ2-5; 7 bases map to TRBD2. The DNA end lines up better with TRBJ2-7; the J call may be wrong. Germline-derived CDR1 and CDR2 are SGHDT and YYEEEE. The CDR3 covers 13 residues. This CDR3 reads CASSWGGPYEQYF. DNA for the CDR3: TGTGCCAGCAGCTGGGGGGGACCCTACGAGCAGTACTTC.

V is TRBV11-1 and J is TRBJ2-3; no definite D call. The length of the CDR3 is 12 residues. V dropped 3 bases and J dropped 4 bases, with 5 bases sitting between them. The germline gives CDR1 SGHAT, CDR2 FQDESV (reference sequence). The CDR3 is CASSLPADTQYF. CDR3 in DNA: TGTGCCAGCAGCTTGCCGGCAGATACGCAGTATTTT.

The rearrangement links TRBV19 to TRBJ2-7, with 11 bases matching TRBD2. Germline V gives CDR1 LNHDA, CDR2 SQIVND (reference sequence). This CDR3 region has 17 residues. With 3 bases clipped from V and 0 bases from J, the junction kept 7 bases outside the gene matches. Here the CDR3 DNA reads TGTGCCAGTAGTATCTCTAGCGGGGGGCGCTTCTCCTACGAGCAGTACTTC. Amino acids: CASSISSGGRFSYEQYF. Together with reference TRBV19 and TRBJ2-7, the CDR3 gives the full variable domain: DGGITQSPKYLFRKEGQNVTLSCEQNLNHDAMYWYRQDPGQGLRLIYYSQIVNDFQKGDIAEGYSVSREKKESFPLTVTSAQKNPTAFYLCASSISSGGRFSYEQYFGPGTRLTVT.

The chain employs TRBV2 and TRBJ2-1; D is possibly TRBD2 (6 bases). The CDR3 is made up of 16 amino acids. Germline CDR1 reads SNHLY; CDR2 reads FYNNEI. Deletions cut 0 bases from V and 2 bases from J, with 11 bases between. The CDR3, as DNA: TGTGCCAGCAGTGAAGCGGAAGCGGGCCCCTACAATGAGCAGTTCTTC. Translating gives CASSEAEAGPYNEQFF.

V is TRBV29-1 and J is TRBJ1-2; 9 bases agree with TRBD1. Germline CDR1 is SQVTM and CDR2 is ANQGSEA. The CDR3 has 14 residues. V shed 1 base, J shed 6 bases, and the junction held 6 bases outside the gene matches. CDR3 region: CSVEARDREDGYTF. CDR3 nucleotides: TGCAGCGTTGAAGCCCGGGACAGGGAGGATGGCTACACCTTC.

This rearrangement joins TRBV27 to TRBJ1-2, with D possibly being TRBD1 (6 bases). This CDR3 spans 14 amino acids. V was cut by 2 bases and J by 6 bases, with 13 bases left in between. The germline CDR1 and CDR2 sequences are MNHEY and SMNVEV (reference sequence). The CDR3 DNA is TGTGCCAGCAGTTTAGTCAAGGCAGGGGATGGCTACACCTTC. Amino acids: CASSLVKAGDGYTF.

As to this clone: Germline is not matched at one junction end, which may reflect a read error. V gene TRBV6-6 combines with J gene TRBJ2-7; D unclear. Germline V CDR1 and CDR2: MNHNY, SVGAGI (reference sequence). The CDR3 sequence is 12 residues long. The DNA for the CDR3 is TGTGCCAGCAGTTACTCGACGGATGAGGCCATTTTC. It yields the protein CASSYSTDEAIF.

The chain has TRBV4-3 and TRBJ1-3; TRBD1 matches 7 bases. Germline V gene data show CDR1 as LGHNA and CDR2 as YSLEER. The CDR3 is 14 amino acids. V lost 2 bases and J lost 4; bases outside the gene matches: 2. The CDR3: CASSQTGAGNTIYF. The CDR3 nucleotides read TGCGCCAGCAGCCAAACAGGGGCAGGAAACACCATATATTTT.

V usage is TRBV13 and J usage is TRBJ2-1; 9 positions match TRBD1. The CDR3 spans 14 residues. With V trimmed by 5 bases and J by 7 bases, 6 bases remained unmatched. CDR1 PRHDT and CDR2 FYEKMQ come from the germline V gene (reference sequence). Written as DNA, the CDR3 is TGTGCCAGCAGCCCAGAAGGGACAGGGAATGAGCAGTTCTTC. Encoded protein: CASSPEGTGNEQFF.

This clone has a handful of counts. The chain couples TRBV7-9 to TRBJ2-3; D remains unclear. V was cut by 8 bases and J by 0 bases, with 9 bases left in between. Germline V gene lookup returns CDR1 SEHNR and CDR2 FQNEAQ (reference sequence). There are 13 residues in the CDR3. CDR3 sequence: CASLAPSTDTQYF. In DNA form, the CDR3 reads TGTGCCAGCCTCGCGCCGAGCACAGATACGCAGTATTTT.

The rearrangement links TRBV4-3 to TRBJ2-7; TRBD2 agrees at 7 bases. Trimming cost V 1 base and J 5 bases; bases outside gene matches: 5. There are 14 residues in the CDR3. Per the germline V gene, CDR1 is LGHNA and CDR2 is YSLEER. The CDR3 is CASSQGASGHEQYF. The DNA of the CDR3 is TGCGCCAGCAGCCAAGGGGCTAGCGGTCACGAGCAGTACTTC.

The chain employs TRBV14 and TRBJ1-2; no clear D. Trimming stripped 2 bases from V and 5 bases from J, with 9 bases between. The CDR3 runs 13 residues. The germline gives CDR1 SGHDN, CDR2 FVKESK. The CDR3 here is CASSQTTEYGYTF. The CDR3 DNA is TGTGCCAGCAGCCAAACTACGGAATATGGCTACACCTTC. Full variable domain (missing parts from reference TRBV14 and TRBJ1-2): EAGVTQFPSHSVIEKGQTVTLRCDPISGHDNLYWYRRVMGKEIKFLLHFVKESKQDESGMPNNRFLAERTGGTYSTLKVQPAELEDSGVYFCASSQTTEYGYTFGSGTRLTVV.

The chain couples TRBV29-1 to TRBJ1-2; D perhaps matches TRBD1 (6 bases). From germline, CDR1 is SQVTM and CDR2 ANQGSEA. V was shortened by 8 bases and J by 6 bases, with 16 bases between the two germline ends. The CDR3 loop spans 12 amino acids. The CDR3 region is CSLGGTNDGYTF. As DNA, the CDR3 is TGCAGCCTAGGGGGAACGAATGATGGCTACACCTTC.

CDR3 in DNA: TGCAGCGTTGGCCCCGGGGTCTACAATGAGCAGTTCTTC. Encoded protein: CSVGPGVYNEQFF. This chain links TRBV29-1 with TRBJ2-1; possible D gene TRBD2, 5 bases. The CDR3 length is 13 residues. Germline V gives CDR1 SQVTM, CDR2 ANQGSEA. Trimming removed 4 bases from V and 3 bases from J, with 10 bases in between.